A selection of T cell receptor beta chains follows, all from one sample in a study of precursors of human CD4 cytotoxic T cells. MiXCR was run by TCRdb on the reads, yielding one entry per CDR3 protein. The table shows about 200 distinct CDR3 sequences, with approximately 30% occurring only once. The source material was memory CD4+ T cells from blood (PBMCs). The receptors originated from a human donor in good health. The CDR3 runs from the conserved cysteine through the conserved F or W. A D gene is named only where the DNA matches it firmly.

j_gene | d_gene | v_gene | CDR3aa | CDR3nt
TRBJ2-1 | TRBD2 | TRBV27 | CASTRFSGTNEQFF | TGTGCCAGCACTCGGTTTAGCGGGACCAATGAGCAGTTCTTC
TRBJ2-7 | - | TRBV29-1 | CSVEFLGTRYF | TGCAGCGTTGAATTTTTAGGGACACGATACTTC